The 20 T cell receptor beta chains below all came from one sample that was sequenced in a study of blood T cell repertoires in COVID-19. TCRdb's copy holds only in-frame clones and misses some; the assay was immunoSEQ multiplex PCR. The sample comprises approximately 94,000 clones, roughly 79% of which are singletons, and around 30% rests with the top ten. Sequenced sample: peripheral blood. The source of these receptors is a man aged 65 to 85 with active or convalescent COVID-19.

The chain carries TRBV24-1 and TRBJ2-1; a possible D gene is TRBD2 (5 bases). Germline V gives CDR1 KGHDR, CDR2 SFDVKD. The CDR3 has 16 residues. V lost 5 bases and J 6 bases, leaving 19 bases between the germline ends. As DNA, the CDR3 is TGTGCCACCAGTGCCTCCGGAGGCCTACGGGGCAATGAGCAGTTCTTC. Protein: CATSASGGLRGNEQFF.

The chain joins TRBV4-3 to TRBJ1-1, with 8 bases identical to TRBD1. The CDR3 loop spans 15 amino acids. Germline CDR1 is LGHNA and CDR2 is YSLEER. Trimming took 4 bases from V and 3 from J; bases not matched to a gene: 7. CDR3 protein: CASSLLRGRDTEAFF. CDR3 nucleotide sequence: TGCGCCAGCAGCCTTCTCAGGGGGCGGGACACTGAAGCTTTCTTT.

V is TRBV7-6 and J is TRBJ2-2; TRBD2 matches at 13 bases. The CDR3 length is 19 residues. The germline gives CDR1 SGHVS, CDR2 FNYEAQ. V shed 4 bases, J shed 1 base, and the junction held 9 bases outside the gene matches. The CDR3 DNA follows: TGTGCCAGCAGCTATACCGGGACTAGCGGGGTCCTGAACACCGGGGAGCTGTTTTTT. It is translated as CASSYTGTSGVLNTGELFF.

For the CDR3, the DNA is TGCGCCAGCAGCCAAGGATACAGGGGGCTTTATACTGAAGCTTTCTTT. Protein sequence: CASSQGYRGLYTEAFF. The chain carries TRBV4-3 and TRBJ1-1; TRBD1 aligns across 9 bases. The CDR3 length is 16 residues. The J segment lost 5 bases and the V segment lost 1 base, leaving 8 bases of the junction unmatched. Germline CDR1 is LGHNA and CDR2 is YSLEER.

V is TRBV5-1 and J is TRBJ2-7; 10 bases map to TRBD1. CDR3 length: 16 residues. The J segment lost 1 base and the V segment lost 4 bases, leaving 8 bases of the junction unmatched. Germline-derived CDR1 and CDR2 are SGHRS and YFSETQ. CDR3 nucleotides: TGCGCCAGCAGCCCGCGGACAGGGGGAATGTCCTACGAGCAGTACTTC. It specifies CASSPRTGGMSYEQYF.

The chain links TRBV7-2 to TRBJ1-3, with TRBD1 identical over 7 bases. The length of the CDR3 is 16 residues. Trimming cost V 2 bases and J 8 bases; bases outside gene matches: 12. The germline gives CDR1 SGHTA, CDR2 FQGNSA. The DNA for the CDR3 is TGTGCCAGCAGCTTAAGGGGCCAGGGGGTAATAGACACCATATATTTT. Its translation is CASSLRGQGVIDTIYF.

This clone was seen once. The J gene is TRBJ2-5, the V gene TRBV5-4; 9 bases fit TRBD2. This CDR3 has 16 amino acids. Trimming removed 5 bases from V and 1 base from J; junction bases left unmatched: 9. Per the germline V gene, CDR1 is SGHNT and CDR2 is YYREEE (reference sequence). The CDR3 coding sequence is TGTGCCAGCAGTCTTGGGGTAGCGGGGGCCCAAGAGACCCAGTACTTC. Amino acids: CASSLGVAGAQETQYF.

The chain joins TRBV7-9 to TRBJ2-7; 8 bases align to TRBD1. V gave up 4 bases and J gave up 3 bases; unmatched junction bases: 11. This CDR3 contains 16 residues. Germline CDR1 and CDR2: SEHNR and FQNEAQ (reference sequence). The CDR3 nucleotides are TGTGCCAGCAGCTCGTCTCGGACAGGGAGGCACTACGAGCAGTACTTC. Protein product: CASSSSRTGRHYEQYF.

In nucleotides, the CDR3 is TGTGCCAGCAGCGTAGCCGTGACTAGCGGGAGAGCTGATACGCAGTATTTT. This encodes CASSVAVTSGRADTQYF. This chain uses TRBV9 with TRBJ2-3; 12 nucleotides line up with TRBD2. V dropped 0 bases and J dropped 6; count of bases not matched to a gene: 8. This CDR3 region has 17 residues. Germline CDR1 SGDLS, CDR2 YYNGEE.

The V gene is TRBV2, the J gene TRBJ2-1, with 8 nucleotides matching TRBD2. The germline gives CDR1 SNHLY, CDR2 FYNNEI. After removal of 7 bases from V and 7 bases from J, the junction contained 9 bases not matched to a gene. The CDR3 totals 14 residues. The CDR3 is CASKGLGELNEQFF. The CDR3 nucleotides read TGTGCCAGCAAGGGACTAGGGGAACTGAATGAGCAGTTCTTC. Supplemented by reference TRBV2 and TRBJ2-1, the full variable domain reads EPEVTQTPSHQVTQMGQEVILRCVPISNHLYFYWYRQILGQKVEFLVSFYNNEISEKSEIFDDQFSVERPDGSNFTLKIRSTKLEDSAMYFCASKGLGELNEQFFGPGTRLTVL.

This clone showed up just a few times. This chain uses TRBV4-3 with TRBJ1-1, with 7 bases matching TRBD1. The V and J ends lost 4 bases and 3 bases, in that order; junction bases with no gene match: 5. CDR3 length equals 14 residues. The germline V gene encodes CDR1 LGHNA and CDR2 YSLEER. CDR3 residues: CASSPGQVDTEAFF. The CDR3 bases are TGCGCCAGCAGCCCCGGACAGGTAGACACTGAAGCTTTCTTT.

This clone came up once. This CDR3 is CASSPGQGETQYF. For the CDR3, the DNA is TGTGCCAGCAGCCCTGGACAGGGGGAGACCCAGTACTTC. The V gene is TRBV7-2, the J gene TRBJ2-5; 9 positions agree with TRBD1. V gave up 5 bases and J gave up 5 bases; unmatched junction bases: 3. The CDR3 is made up of 13 amino acids. Germline V gives CDR1 SGHTA, CDR2 FQGNSA.

A single count supports this clone. The chain joins TRBV7-8 to TRBJ2-2; possible D gene TRBD1, 6 bases. Trimming left V 4 bases short and J 1 base short, with 13 bases between. The CDR3 is 16 residues long. Germline CDR1 reads SGHVS; CDR2 reads FQNEAQ. The CDR3 region is CASSSGVQGNTGELFF. The DNA of the CDR3 is TGTGCCAGCAGCTCTGGGGTACAGGGGAACACCGGGGAGCTGTTTTTT.

The genes are TRBV7-2 and TRBJ2-2; 8 nucleotides agree with TRBD1. This CDR3 region has 16 residues. Germline-derived CDR1 and CDR2 are SGHTA and FQGNSA. The V gene end was trimmed by 0 bases and the J gene end by 1 base; junction bases not matched to a gene: 1. CDR3 DNA sequence: TGTGCCAGCAGCTTAGCCGGGACAGGGAACACCGGGGAGCTGTTTTTT. Translating it yields CASSLAGTGNTGELFF.

This clone was seen ten or more times. This rearrangement joins TRBV15 to TRBJ1-5; 10 nucleotides align to TRBD1. CDR3 length: 18 amino acids. Germline V gene data show CDR1 as LNHNV and CDR2 as YYDKDF (reference sequence). The ends lost 0 bases at V and 6 bases at J; junction bases unmatched: 11. The chain's CDR3 is CATSRDSSTGTGVQPQHF. The CDR3 DNA is TGTGCCACCAGCAGAGATAGCTCTACGGGGACAGGGGTTCAGCCCCAGCATTTT.

This clone occurred a few times. This chain uses TRBV5-4 with TRBJ2-2, with 12 positions matching TRBD2. V trimming: 2 bases; J trimming: 4 bases; junction bases outside the gene matches: 3. In germline, CDR1 is SGHNT, CDR2 YYREEE (reference sequence). This CDR3 comprises 16 residues. The CDR3 DNA follows: TGTGCCAGCAGCTTACGGACTAGCGGGGTCACCGGGGAGCTGTTTTTT. Translation: CASSLRTSGVTGELFF.

This clone has just one count. The chain combines TRBV13 with TRBJ1-2, with D tentatively TRBD1 (5 bases). V lost 5 bases, J lost 6 bases, and 13 bases lay in between. CDR3 size: 13 residues. CDR1 and CDR2 from the germline V gene are PRHDT and FYEKMQ (reference sequence). CDR3 sequence reads: CASSRRGTDGYTF. The CDR3 DNA is TGTGCCAGCAGCCGAAGGGGAACCGATGGCTACACCTTC.

This clone was seen only a few times. This chain links TRBV4-1 with TRBJ2-2; 8 bases are shared with TRBD2. The V segment lost 5 bases and the J segment 7 bases; nucleotides outside the gene matches: 9. This CDR3 is 15 amino acids long. Germline lookup yields CDR1 MGHRA and CDR2 YSYEKL. The chain's CDR3 is CASSYTGTSGGELFF. CDR3 sequence (DNA): TGCGCCAGCAGCTACACCGGGACTAGTGGCGGGGAGCTGTTTTTT.

The chain is built from TRBV7-3 and TRBJ2-3; 12 bases are a match to TRBD2. The germline gives CDR1 SGHTA, CDR2 FQGTGA. V gave up 5 bases and J gave up 4 bases; unmatched junction bases: 7. The CDR3 totals 16 residues. CDR3: CASSPVTSGSSDTQYF. DNA for the CDR3: TGTGCCAGCAGCCCCGTGACTAGCGGGAGCTCAGATACGCAGTATTTT.

This chain connects TRBV10-2 to TRBJ2-7; weak D call: TRBD1 (6 bases). V lost 8 bases and J 5 bases, leaving 28 bases between the germline ends. The CDR3 sequence is 17 residues long. Germline V gives CDR1 WSHSY, CDR2 SAAADI. The CDR3 bases are TGCGCCAGCCAATACACCAGGGGAGTCGGCGCCGGGGACGAGCAGTACTTC. It translates to CASQYTRGVGAGDEQYF.